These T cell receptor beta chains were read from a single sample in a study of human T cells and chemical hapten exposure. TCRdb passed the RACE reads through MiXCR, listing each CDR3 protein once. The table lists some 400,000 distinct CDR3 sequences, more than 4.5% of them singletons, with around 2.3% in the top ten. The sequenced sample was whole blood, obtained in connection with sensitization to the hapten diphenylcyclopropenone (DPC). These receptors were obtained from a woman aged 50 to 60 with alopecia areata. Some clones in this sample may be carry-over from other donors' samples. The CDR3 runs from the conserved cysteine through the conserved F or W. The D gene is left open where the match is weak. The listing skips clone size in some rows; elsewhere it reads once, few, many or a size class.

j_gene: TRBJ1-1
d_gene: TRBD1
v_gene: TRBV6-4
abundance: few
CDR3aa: CASMPRQGGSNTEAFF
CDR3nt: TGTGCCAGCATGCCAAGACAGGGGGGGAGTAACACTGAAGCTTTCTTT

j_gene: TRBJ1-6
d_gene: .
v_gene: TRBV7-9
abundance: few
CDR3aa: CASSLAPVNSPLHF
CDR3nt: TGTGCCAGCAGCTTAGCGCCGGTCAATTCACCCCTCCACTTT

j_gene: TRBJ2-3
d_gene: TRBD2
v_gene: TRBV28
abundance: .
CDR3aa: CASSFPGLAGGSRDTQYF
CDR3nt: TGTGCCAGCAGTTTTCCGGGACTAGCGGGAGGTTCTCGAGATACGCAGTATTTT

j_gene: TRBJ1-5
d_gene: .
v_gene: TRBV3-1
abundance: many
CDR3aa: CASSPTGTYNQPQHF
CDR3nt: TGTGCCAGCAGCCCGACCGGGACCTACAATCAGCCCCAGCATTTT

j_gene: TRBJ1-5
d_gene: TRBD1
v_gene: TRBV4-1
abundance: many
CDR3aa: CASSQGITGALNQPQHF
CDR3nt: TGCGCCAGCAGCCAAGGGATTACAGGGGCGCTCAATCAGCCCCAGCATTTT

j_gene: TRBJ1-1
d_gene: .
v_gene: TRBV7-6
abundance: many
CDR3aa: CASRLDPNTEAFF
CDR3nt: TGTGCCAGCAGATTGGATCCGAACACTGAAGCTTTCTTT

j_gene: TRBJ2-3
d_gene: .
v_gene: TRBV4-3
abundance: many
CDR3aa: CASSQEERLGDTQYF
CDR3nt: TGCGCCAGCAGCCAAGAGGAACGCCTGGGAGATACGCAGTATTTT

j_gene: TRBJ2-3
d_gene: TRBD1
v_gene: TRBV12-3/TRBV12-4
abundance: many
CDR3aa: CASSSTSDRVTDTQYF
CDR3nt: TGTGCCAGCAGTTCAACCTCGGACAGGGTGACAGATACGCAGTATTTT

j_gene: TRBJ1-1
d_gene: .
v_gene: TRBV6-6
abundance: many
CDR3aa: CASSPQGGAKTEAFF
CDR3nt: TGTGCCAGCAGCCCCCAAGGGGGGGCGAAAACTGAAGCTTTCTTT

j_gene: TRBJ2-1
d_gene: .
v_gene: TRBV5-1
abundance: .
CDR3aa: CASSFRGANNEQFF
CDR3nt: TGCGCCAGCAGCTTTAGGGGGGCTAACAATGAGCAGTTCTTC

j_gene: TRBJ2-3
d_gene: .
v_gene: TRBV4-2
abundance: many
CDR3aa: CASSPDPVGSGTDTQYF
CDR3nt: TGTGCCAGCAGCCCCGACCCAGTGGGTAGCGGCACAGATACGCAGTATTTT

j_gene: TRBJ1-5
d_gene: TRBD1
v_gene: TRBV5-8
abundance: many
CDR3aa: CASSSGTGKNQPQHF
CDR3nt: TGTGCCAGCAGCTCCGGGACAGGTAAAAATCAGCCCCAGCATTTT

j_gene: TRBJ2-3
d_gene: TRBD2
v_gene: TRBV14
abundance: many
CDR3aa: CASSRSGRGTDTQYF
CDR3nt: TGTGCCAGCAGCCGTAGCGGGAGGGGCACAGATACGCAGTATTTT

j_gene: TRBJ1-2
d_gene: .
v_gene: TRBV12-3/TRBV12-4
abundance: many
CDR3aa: CASSPLGISNYGYTF
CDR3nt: TGTGCCAGCAGTCCGTTAGGCATTTCTAACTATGGCTACACCTTC

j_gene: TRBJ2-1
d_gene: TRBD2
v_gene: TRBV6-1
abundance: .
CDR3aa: CAARESNEQFF
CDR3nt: TGTGCCGCGCGGGAGAGCAATGAGCAGTTCTTC

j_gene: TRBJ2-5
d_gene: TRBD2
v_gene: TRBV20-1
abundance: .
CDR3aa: CSAGGGLAGDQETQYF
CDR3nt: TGCAGTGCTGGGGGGGGACTAGCGGGCGATCAAGAGACCCAGTACTTC

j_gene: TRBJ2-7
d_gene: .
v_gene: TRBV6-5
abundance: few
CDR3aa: CASSSTGIEQYF
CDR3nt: TGTGCCAGCAGTTCTACAGGGATCGAGCAGTACTTC

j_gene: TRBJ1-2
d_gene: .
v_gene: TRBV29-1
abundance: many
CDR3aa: CSVEVAGAYGYTF
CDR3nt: TGCAGCGTTGAGGTGGCGGGGGCCTATGGCTACACCTTC

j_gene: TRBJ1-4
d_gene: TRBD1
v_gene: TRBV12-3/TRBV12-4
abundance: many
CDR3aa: CASSPGQGLGEKLFF
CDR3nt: TGTGCCAGCAGTCCAGGACAGGGGCTGGGGGAAAAACTGTTTTTT

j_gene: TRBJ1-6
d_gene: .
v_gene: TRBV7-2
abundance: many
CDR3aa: CASSPRPSSPLHF
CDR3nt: TGTGCCAGCAGCCCCCGCCCAAGTTCACCCCTCCACTTT

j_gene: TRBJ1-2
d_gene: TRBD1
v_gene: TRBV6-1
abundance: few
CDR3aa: CASSETGGTALYGYTF
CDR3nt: TGTGCCAGCAGTGAGACAGGGGGGACGGCTCTTTATGGCTACACCTTC

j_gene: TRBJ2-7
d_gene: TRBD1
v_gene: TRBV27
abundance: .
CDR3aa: CASSLSIQGGYYEQYF
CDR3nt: TGTGCCAGCAGTTTATCGATACAGGGGGGTTACTACGAGCAGTACTTC

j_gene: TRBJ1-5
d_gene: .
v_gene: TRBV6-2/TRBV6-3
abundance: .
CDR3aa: CASRQHGIDNQPQHF
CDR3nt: TGTGCCAGCAGACAACACGGCATCGACAATCAGCCCCAGCATTTT

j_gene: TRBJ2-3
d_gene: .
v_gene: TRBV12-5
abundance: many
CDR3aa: CASGSYGSSTDTQYF
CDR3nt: TGTGCTAGTGGTTCGTATGGAAGTAGCACAGATACGCAGTATTTT

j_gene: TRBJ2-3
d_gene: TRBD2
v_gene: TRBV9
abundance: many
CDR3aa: CASSSGSQDTQYF
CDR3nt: TGTGCCAGCAGCAGCGGGAGTCAAGATACGCAGTATTTT

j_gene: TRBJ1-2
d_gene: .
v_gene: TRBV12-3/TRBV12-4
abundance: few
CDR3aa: CASSFEGAVPNYGYTF
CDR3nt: TGTGCCAGCAGTTTTGAGGGTGCAGTTCCTAACTATGGCTACACCTTC

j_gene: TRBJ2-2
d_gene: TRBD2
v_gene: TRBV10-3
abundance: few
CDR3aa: CAIGLAGLTGELFF
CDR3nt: TGTGCCATCGGACTAGCGGGACTCACCGGGGAGCTGTTTTTT

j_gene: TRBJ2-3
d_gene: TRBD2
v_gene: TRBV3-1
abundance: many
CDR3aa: CASSPGLADTQYF
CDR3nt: TGTGCCAGCAGCCCGGGACTAGCGGATACGCAGTATTTT

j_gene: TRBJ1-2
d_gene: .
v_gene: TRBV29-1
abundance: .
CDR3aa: CSVENGVGYTF
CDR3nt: TGCAGCGTTGAGAATGGGGTTGGCTACACCTTC

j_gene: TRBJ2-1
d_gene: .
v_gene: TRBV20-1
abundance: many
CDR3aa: CSARGRLPLPTEQFF
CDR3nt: TGCAGTGCTAGAGGCCGTCTGCCATTACCCACTGAGCAGTTCTTC

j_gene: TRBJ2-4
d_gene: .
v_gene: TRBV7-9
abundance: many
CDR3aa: CASNLLSDIQYF
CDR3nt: TGTGCCAGCAATCTCCTTTCGGACATTCAGTACTTC

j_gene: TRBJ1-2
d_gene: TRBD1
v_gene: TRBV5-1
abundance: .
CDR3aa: CASSGGDRGEYGYTF
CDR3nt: TGCGCCAGCAGCGGTGGGGACAGGGGAGAATATGGCTACACCTTC

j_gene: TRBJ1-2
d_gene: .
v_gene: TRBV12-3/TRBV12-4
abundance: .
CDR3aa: CASSFSGGEGYTF
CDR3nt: TGTGCCAGCAGTTTTTCGGGGGGCGAGGGCTACACCTTC